A selection of T cell receptor beta chains follows, all from one sample in a study of blood T cells in healthy people across ages. TCRdb reprocessed the 5' RACE reads with MiXCR, giving one entry per CDR3 protein. The sample yields more than 700,000 distinct CDR3 sequences, about half seen once. Specimen: blood. Every receptor here comes from a man older than 75 in good health. Each CDR3 is given with its conserved first and last residue. The D gene is left open where the match is weak. The size of a clone is reported for some rows only, either as once, few or many, or as a class for expanded clones.

TRBV20-1	few	TRBJ2-1	-	14	CSAREPPAYNEQFF	TGCAGTGCCCGGGAGCCCCCCGCCTACAATGAGCAGTTCTTC
TRBV11-3	-	TRBJ2-7	TRBD1	15	CASSPGTAYAYEQYF	TGTGCCAGCAGCCCGGGGACAGCTTACGCCTACGAGCAGTACTTC
TRBV20-1	once	TRBJ2-7	-	12	CSARGHAYEQYF	TGCAGTGCTAGAGGCCATGCCTACGAGCAGTACTTC
TRBV11-2	-	TRBJ2-7	-	13	CASSHDGYHEQYF	TGTGCCAGCAGCCATGACGGGTACCACGAGCAGTACTTC
TRBV12-3/TRBV12-4	-	TRBJ2-4	-	18	CASRYEGGSSLAKNIQYF	TGTGCCAGCAGATATGAGGGTGGCAGTTCTCTAGCCAAAAACATTCAGTACTTC
TRBV20-1	-	TRBJ2-7	TRBD2	14	CSARGPSGSNEQYF	TGCAGTGCTAGGGGGCCTAGCGGGAGTAATGAGCAGTACTTC
TRBV6-1	few	TRBJ2-1	-	13	CASSQTRSDEQFF	TGTGCCAGCAGTCAGACTAGATCCGATGAGCAGTTCTTC
TRBV11-2	-	TRBJ2-4	-	15	CASSSRGFAKNIQYF	TGTGCCAGCAGCTCCAGGGGATTCGCCAAAAACATTCAGTACTTC
TRBV25-1	-	TRBJ2-5	-	13	CASTVLGKETQYF	TGTGCCAGCACGGTCCTGGGTAAAGAGACCCAGTACTTC
TRBV20-1	-	TRBJ2-7	TRBD1	15	CSARETGKNSYGQYF	TGCAGTGCGAGGGAGACAGGGAAGAATAGCTACGGGCAGTACTTC
TRBV10-3	many	TRBJ1-5	-	13	CAISEDINQPQHF	TGTGCCATCAGCGAGGACATTAATCAGCCCCAGCATTTT
TRBV14	few	TRBJ2-5	-	12	CASSQVESTQYF	TGTGCCAGCAGCCAAGTAGAATCCACCCAGTACTTC
TRBV2	-	TRBJ1-5	-	18	CASSRSGAIRISNQPQHF	TGTGCCAGCAGTAGGTCAGGGGCCATCAGAATCAGCAATCAGCCCCAGCATTTT
TRBV20-1	few	TRBJ2-5	-	15	CSARVAGLYQETQYF	TGCAGTGCTAGAGTTGCGGGCCTGTACCAAGAGACCCAGTACTTC
TRBV25-1	-	TRBJ2-1	-	15	CASSRFTVAVHEQFF	TGTGCCAGCAGCCGCTTCACGGTCGCGGTCCATGAGCAGTTCTTC
TRBV30	-	TRBJ2-3	TRBD2	15	CAWSIGLAATDTQYF	TGTGCCTGGAGTATTGGACTAGCGGCCACAGATACGCAGTATTTT
TRBV4-1	-	TRBJ1-4	-	16	CASSQDSLGPNEKLFF	TGCGCCAGCAGCCAAGATTCCCTCGGTCCTAATGAAAAACTGTTTTTT
TRBV2	few	TRBJ2-6	-	16	CASSGAGSSGANVLTF	TGTGCCAGCAGTGGGGCGGGAAGCTCTGGGGCCAACGTCCTGACTTTC
TRBV9	-	TRBJ2-7	TRBD2	16	CASSVMAGGLGCEQYF	TGTGCCAGCAGCGTCATGGCGGGAGGGCTAGGTTGTGAGCAGTACTTC
TRBV7-9	-	TRBJ2-7	TRBD1	13	CASKEGTVYEQYF	TGTGCCAGCAAGGAAGGGACAGTCTACGAGCAGTACTTC
TRBV19	few	TRBJ2-1	-	15	CASSIGDLIRNEQFF	TGTGCCAGTAGTATTGGGGATCTGATTCGGAATGAGCAGTTCTTC
TRBV28	-	TRBJ2-5	TRBD2	15	CASSLSPSGVETQYF	TGTGCCAGCAGTTTATCTCCTAGCGGAGTTGAGACCCAGTACTTC
TRBV6-5	-	TRBJ1-1	-	12	CASSSPGTEAFF	TGTGCCAGCAGTTCCCCGGGCACTGAAGCTTTCTTT
TRBV7-9	few	TRBJ2-6	TRBD1	18	CASSPTPTGVSGANVLTF	TGTGCCAGCAGCCCAACCCCGACAGGGGTATCTGGGGCCAACGTCCTGACTTTC
TRBV5-1	-	TRBJ1-5	-	15	CASSSEGRPDQPQHF	TGCGCCAGCAGCTCTGAAGGCCGGCCGGATCAGCCCCAGCATTTT
TRBV3-1	-	TRBJ2-7	-	14	CASSPRGPFSEQYF	TGTGCCAGCAGCCCACGGGGCCCTTTTTCCGAGCAGTACTTC
TRBV9	-	TRBJ2-5	-	14	CASSVEPGQETQYF	TGTGCCAGCAGCGTAGAACCGGGACAAGAGACCCAGTACTTC
TRBV4-2	-	TRBJ2-3	-	15	CASSQDSSMTDTQYF	TGTGCCAGCAGCCAAGATTCTAGTATGACAGATACGCAGTATTTT
TRBV7-9	-	TRBJ2-1	TRBD2	14	CASSLALAGGNWFF	TGTGCCAGCAGCTTAGCCCTAGCGGGGGGGAATTGGTTCTTC
TRBV29-1	-	TRBJ2-1	TRBD2	16	CSVELITSGRDNEQFF	TGCAGCGTTGAATTAATAACTAGCGGGAGGGACAATGAGCAGTTCTTC
TRBV5-1	many	TRBJ2-3	TRBD2	15	CASSQGRWEGDTQYF	TGCGCCAGCAGCCAGGGCCGGTGGGAGGGCGATACGCAGTATTTT
TRBV3-1	-	TRBJ1-5	-	13	CASSRVISQPQHF	TGTGCCAGCAGCCGCGTTATATCTCAGCCCCAGCATTTT
TRBV5-1	-	TRBJ2-5	-	16	CASSLAGQGGQETQYF	TGCGCCAGCAGCTTGGCCGGGCAGGGGGGACAAGAGACCCAGTACTTC
TRBV28	few	TRBJ1-2	-	13	CASSIGRDYGYTF	TGTGCCAGCAGTATAGGGCGGGACTATGGCTACACCTTC
TRBV4-3	-	TRBJ2-5	-	14	CASSQGVNQETQYF	TGCGCCAGCAGCCAAGGGGTCAACCAAGAGACCCAGTACTTC
TRBV4-2	once	TRBJ2-1	-	14	CAGSQDAGYNEQFF	TGTGCCGGCAGCCAAGACGCAGGCTACAATGAGCAGTTCTTC
TRBV5-1	few	TRBJ2-5	TRBD1	13	CASSSDRVETQYF	TGTGCCAGCAGTTCAGACAGGGTGGAGACCCAGTACTTC